The clone carrying this T cell receptor beta chain turned up a few times. As yet, its antigen is unknown. The sample belongs to a study of Graves' ophthalmopathy and Graves' hyperthyroidism. The overall study: The authors collected peripheral blood at initial diagnosis, before any treatment. Study-wide results and caveats: Blood contained most expanded thyroid clonotypes exceeding 0.001 frequency.

RNA transcripts served as template for amplifying TCR beta CDR3 sequences. The first-round RT-PCR employed HTBI primers together with the Qiagen OneStep RT-PCR kit. A multiplex PCR was then performed as the second round. TCRdb processed the multiplex PCR reads anew with MiXCR; each CDR3 protein has one entry. The sample has about 220,000 distinct CDR3 sequences, about 22% seen once. The CDR3 is made up of 13 amino acids. Germline V gene data show CDR1 as LGHNA and CDR2 as YNFKEQ. The V and J ends lost 0 bases and 8 bases respectively, with 10 bases between them. J is TRBJ1-1 and V is TRBV4-2; D is unresolved. The specimen sequenced was peripheral blood. The source of this sequence is a woman in her forties or fifties with Graves' ophthalmopathy. CDR3 in amino acids: CASSQDLRTEAFF. The CDR3 bases are TGTGCCAGCAGCCAAGATTTGCGGACCGAAGCTTTCTTT.